The rows below give T cell receptor beta chains drawn from one sample of a study of shared clonotypes between healthy human individuals. Data came from immunoSEQ multiplex PCR; TCRdb stores just in-frame clones and leaves some out. This sample has 900,000 to 1,200,000 clones, with more than 75% found just once. Sequencing was done on a sample of memory CD4+ T cells from PBMCs. The receptors originated from a man aged 18 to 29 in good health. Some clones in this sample may be carry-over from other donors' samples. The CDR3 runs from the conserved cysteine through the conserved F or W. Each record gives: J gene, clone size, CDR3 length, D gene, V gene, CDR3 DNA, CDR3 protein. A D gene is named only where the DNA matches it firmly. A clone size is listed for some rows: how often the clone was seen (once, few, many), or a class if it is expanded.

J: TRBJ2-5; size: .; length: 14; D: .; V: TRBV11-2; DNA: TGTGCCAGCAGCTTACAGTACGTGGAAGAGACCCAGTACTTC; CDR3: CASSLQYVEETQYF
J: TRBJ1-1; size: .; length: 14; D: .; V: TRBV5-1; DNA: TGCGCCAGCAGCTTGATGGGGACGAACACTGAAGCTTTCTTT; CDR3: CASSLMGTNTEAFF
J: TRBJ1-2; size: .; length: 11; D: .; V: TRBV19; DNA: TGTGCCAGCCAGGGGAACTATGGCTACACCTTC; CDR3: CASQGNYGYTF
J: TRBJ2-1; size: .; length: 12; D: .; V: TRBV10-3; DNA: TGTGCCATCAGTGGTGCTGACAATGAGCAGTTCTTC; CDR3: CAISGADNEQFF
J: TRBJ1-2; size: .; length: 13; D: TRBD1; V: TRBV6-5; DNA: TGTGCCAGCAGACCGGCGACAGGGGGCGGCTACACCTTC; CDR3: CASRPATGGGYTF
J: TRBJ2-2; size: once; length: 14; D: .; V: TRBV30; DNA: TGTGCCCGGGACTCCGGTACGAACACCGGGGAGCTGTTTTTT; CDR3: CARDSGTNTGELFF
J: TRBJ2-2; size: .; length: 12; D: .; V: TRBV25-1; DNA: TGTGCCAGCCGAGACAGTACCGGGGAGCTGTTTTTT; CDR3: CASRDSTGELFF
J: TRBJ1-1; size: .; length: 14; D: .; V: TRBV6-6; DNA: TGTGCCAGCAGCCTCGGGGCCACCTACACTGAAGCTTTCTTT; CDR3: CASSLGATYTEAFF
J: TRBJ2-5; size: .; length: 14; D: .; V: TRBV11-1; DNA: TGTGCCAGCAGCGCCGGACCCACGGAGGAGACCCAGTACTTC; CDR3: CASSAGPTEETQYF
J: TRBJ2-7; size: .; length: 16; D: .; V: TRBV5-1; DNA: TGCGCCAGCAGCCTCCCGTCTATGGCCGGCGGCTCCGAGCAGTACTTC; CDR3: CASSLPSMAGGSEQYF
J: TRBJ2-7; size: .; length: 16; D: .; V: TRBV6-6; DNA: TGTGCCAGCAGTAGGGGGGGACAGAGTAGCTCCTACGAGCAGTACTTC; CDR3: CASSRGGQSSSYEQYF
J: TRBJ2-3; size: .; length: 16; D: .; V: TRBV5-4; DNA: TGTGCCAGCAGCATTTCTCCGATTCTAAGGTCAGATACGCAGTATTTT; CDR3: CASSISPILRSDTQYF
J: TRBJ2-7; size: .; length: 15; D: TRBD2; V: TRBV6-5; DNA: TGTGCCAGCAGTTATCTAGCGGGAGCCTCCTACGAGCAGTACTTC; CDR3: CASSYLAGASYEQYF
J: TRBJ2-7; size: .; length: 11; D: .; V: TRBV19; DNA: TGTGCCAGTAGTTCCGCCTACGAGCAGTACTTC; CDR3: CASSSAYEQYF
J: TRBJ2-3; size: .; length: 17; D: TRBD2; V: TRBV5-4; DNA: TGTGCCAGCAGCCAAGACGGAACTAGCGGGAGATCAGATACGCAGTATTTT; CDR3: CASSQDGTSGRSDTQYF
J: TRBJ2-7; size: .; length: 15; D: TRBD1; V: TRBV10-2; DNA: TGCGCCAGCAGCCGATGGGTGGGACAGGGCGCCGAGCAGTACTTC; CDR3: CASSRWVGQGAEQYF
J: TRBJ2-7; size: .; length: 12; D: .; V: TRBV30; DNA: TGTGCCTGGAGTCGAGTCTCGGGCGAGCAGTACTTC; CDR3: CAWSRVSGEQYF
J: TRBJ2-4; size: .; length: 13; D: .; V: TRBV2; DNA: TGTGCCAGCTGCAGGGTGGACAAAAACATTCAGTACTTC; CDR3: CASCRVDKNIQYF
J: TRBJ2-7; size: .; length: 11; D: .; V: TRBV11-2; DNA: TGTGCCAGCAGCTTAGTTGGGATACCGTACTTC; CDR3: CASSLVGIPYF
J: TRBJ2-5; size: .; length: 13; D: TRBD2; V: TRBV28; DNA: TGTGCCACCTCGACTAGCGCGCAAGAGACCCAGTACTTC; CDR3: CATSTSAQETQYF
J: TRBJ2-2; size: few; length: 15; D: .; V: TRBV7-8; DNA: TGTGCCAGCAGCTCCCGTTGGGGGAACACCGGGGAGCTGTTTTTT; CDR3: CASSSRWGNTGELFF
J: TRBJ2-7; size: few; length: 15; D: TRBD2; V: TRBV5-1; DNA: TGCGCCAGCAGCCCAACTAGCGGGAGGACCGGCGAGCAGTACTTC; CDR3: CASSPTSGRTGEQYF
J: TRBJ2-6; size: .; length: 13; D: .; V: TRBV9; DNA: TGTGCCAGCAGCGCACCTGGGGCCAACGTCCTGACTTTC; CDR3: CASSAPGANVLTF
J: TRBJ1-1; size: .; length: 18; D: TRBD1; V: TRBV11-2; DNA: TGTGCCAGCAGCCCCCGGACAGGGGGCTTATCCATGAACACTGAAGCTTTCTTT; CDR3: CASSPRTGGLSMNTEAFF
J: TRBJ2-1; size: .; length: 15; D: TRBD2; V: TRBV5-1; DNA: TGCGCCAGCAGCCAGCTAGCGGGATCACACAATGAGCAGTTCTTC; CDR3: CASSQLAGSHNEQFF
J: TRBJ2-3; size: .; length: 15; D: .; V: TRBV11-2; DNA: TGTGCCAGCAGCTTAGCGGGAACCCGAGAGGATACGCAGTATTTT; CDR3: CASSLAGTREDTQYF
J: TRBJ2-1; size: once; length: 16; D: .; V: TRBV10-1; DNA: TGCGCCAGCAGTGGATACAGGGAAAGGGGCTACAATGAGCAGTTCTTC; CDR3: CASSGYRERGYNEQFF
J: TRBJ2-1; size: .; length: 14; D: TRBD2; V: TRBV7-8; DNA: TGTGCCAGCAGCCCTAGCGGGAGAAGCAATGAGCAGTTCTTC; CDR3: CASSPSGRSNEQFF
J: TRBJ1-4; size: .; length: 15; D: .; V: TRBV28; DNA: TGTGCCAGCAGTTTACCAACAGGGACTGGTGAAAAACTGTTTTTT; CDR3: CASSLPTGTGEKLFF
J: TRBJ1-2; size: .; length: 14; D: .; V: TRBV18; DNA: TGTGCCAGCTCACCACCGTTTGGCAGAAACGGCTACACCTTC; CDR3: CASSPPFGRNGYTF
J: TRBJ1-1; size: .; length: 14; D: .; V: TRBV5-4; DNA: TGTGCCAGCACCAAATCCCTGGGGGTCACTGAAGCTTTCTTT; CDR3: CASTKSLGVTEAFF
J: TRBJ1-2; size: .; length: 13; D: TRBD1; V: TRBV29-1; DNA: TGCAGCGCCCAGACAGGGGCCGGCGGGGGCTACACCTTC; CDR3: CSAQTGAGGGYTF
J: TRBJ1-2; size: .; length: 16; D: TRBD1; V: TRBV19; DNA: TGTGCCAGTAGAACCCCTCGGGGACAGCTTTTATATGGCTACACCTTC; CDR3: CASRTPRGQLLYGYTF
J: TRBJ2-3; size: .; length: 15; D: TRBD1; V: TRBV29-1; DNA: TGCAGCGCCGGGGACAGAATCTATTCCACAGATACGCAGTATTTT; CDR3: CSAGDRIYSTDTQYF
J: TRBJ2-2; size: .; length: 17; D: TRBD2; V: TRBV27; DNA: TGTGCCAGCAGTTTAAGGGCGCGGGAGGGGCGCACCGGGGAGCTGTTTTTT; CDR3: CASSLRAREGRTGELFF
J: TRBJ2-5; size: .; length: 12; D: .; V: TRBV29-1; DNA: TGCAGCGTTGAAAAGAGGACCGGGGTGCAGTACTTC; CDR3: CSVEKRTGVQYF